What follows are 5 T cell receptor beta chains derived from one specimen sequenced in a study of regulatory T cells in long-lasting Graves disease. Time point denoted: newly diagnosed GD, antithyroid drugs for less than 3 months. There was RNA extracted from PBMCs, and the TCR library was made from it. CDR3-region Arm-PCR and iRepertoire HTBI primers produced the TCR beta libraries. TCRdb reprocessed the multiplex PCR reads with MiXCR, giving one entry per CDR3 protein. The sample consists of 350,000 to 550,000 distinct CDR3 sequences, under 15% of them appearing once. The sample was also linked to a second study, of T cells in Graves' hyperthyroidism and ophthalmopathy.

Sequences were derived from peripheral blood mononuclear cells (PBMCs), sampled at new diagnosis, from a patient treated with antithyroid drugs. The origin of the receptors is a woman aged 30 to 39 with Graves disease.

The V and J genes are TRBV5-1 and TRBJ2-7, with no clear D. The germline V gene encodes CDR1 SGHRS and CDR2 YFSETQ. Trimming stripped 1 base from V and 3 bases from J, with 8 bases between. CDR3 size: 13 residues. CDR3 protein: CASSLTTGYEQYF. CDR3 in DNA: TGCGCCAGCAGCTTGACTACCGGCTACGAGCAGTACTTC.

This clonotype has a count of ten or more. The chain couples TRBV20-1 to TRBJ2-7; D is possibly TRBD2 (6 bases). The germline V and J ends were trimmed by 6 bases and 1 base, with 16 bases remaining between them. The CDR3 is 14 amino acids. The germline CDR1 and CDR2 sequences are DFQATT and SNEGSKA (reference sequence). CDR3 residues: CSAPGPGLSYEQYF. The CDR3 bases are TGCAGTGCCCCGGGACCGGGACTTTCCTACGAGCAGTACTTC.

As to this clonotype: A much larger clonotype is one base distant, so this may be a read error. This chain links TRBV30 with TRBJ2-7, with 12 positions matching TRBD2. Germline V gene lookup returns CDR1 GTSNPN and CDR2 SVGIG (reference sequence). The CDR3 loop spans 16 amino acids. V was clipped by 1 base and J by 9 bases; unmatched bases: 13. Here the CDR3 reads CAWSGSSGRALGWQYF. Here the CDR3 DNA reads TGTGCCTGGAGTGGCTCTAGCGGGAGGGCCCTGGGCTGGCAGTACTTC.

V usage is TRBV27 and J usage is TRBJ2-6; D is unclear. V lost 5 bases, J lost 0 bases, and 11 bases lay in between. The CDR3 runs 16 residues. Germline assignment: CDR1 MNHEY and CDR2 SMNVEV (reference sequence). Here the CDR3 reads CASSPYRSSGANVLTF. In nucleotides, the CDR3 is TGTGCCAGCAGTCCCTATCGGAGCTCTGGGGCCAACGTCCTGACTTTC.

This clonotype was seen ten or more times. CDR3 in amino acids: CASSVERPPRDTQYF. In DNA form, the CDR3 reads TGTGCCAGCAGTGTGGAGAGACCCCCTCGGGATACGCAGTATTTT. The chain combines TRBV6-1 with TRBJ2-3; D is ambiguous. Trimming left V 4 bases short and J 6 bases short, with 17 bases between. CDR1 MNHNS and CDR2 SASEGT come from the germline V gene. The CDR3 extends over 15 amino acids.